These 20 T cell receptor beta chains were sequenced from one sample in a study of T cell repertoires in cytomegalovirus infection. For these TCRs, the target antigens are not known. TCRdb used MiXCR to reprocess the reads, holding one entry per CDR3 protein. The sample records 90,000 to 110,000 distinct CDR3 sequences, around 29% being singletons. The specimen comprised CD8+ T cells from cultured PBMCs, sampled from culture after CMV antigen stimulation. Receptors were obtained from a human donor in good health (CMV status not recorded). Some clones in this sample may be carry-over from other donors' samples.

This clonotype was seen a few times. This chain uses TRBV4-1 with TRBJ2-1; TRBD1 agrees at 10 bases. V was pared by 4 bases and J by 7 bases, with 13 bases of the junction left unmatched. The CDR3 runs to 17 residues. Germline CDR1 MGHRA, CDR2 YSYEKL. CDR3 loop: CASSPPEPGGQGNEQFF. CDR3 bases: TGCGCCAGCAGCCCGCCCGAGCCTGGGGGACAGGGGAATGAGCAGTTCTTC.

The J gene is TRBJ2-3, the V gene TRBV15; possibly TRBD1 or TRBD2 for D (5 bases each). Trimming removed 8 bases from V and 1 base from J, with 10 bases in between. Germline loops: CDR1 LNHNV, CDR2 YYDKDF (reference sequence). The CDR3 is 13 residues long. The CDR3 nucleotides are TGTGCCACCGAGGGCAGGGGCACAGATACGCAGTATTTT. Translated, it gives CATEGRGTDTQYF.

This clonotype was detected only a few times. The V and J genes are TRBV6-1 and TRBJ2-7; D perhaps matches TRBD2 (7 bases). The CDR3 runs 16 residues. The V end lost 7 bases, the J end lost 2 bases, and 21 bases lay between the germline ends. Germline-derived CDR1 and CDR2 are MNHNS and SASEGT. CDR3 sequence reads: CASIGLGRGLPYEQYF. The DNA of the CDR3 is TGTGCCAGCATCGGGCTAGGGCGGGGGCTTCCCTACGAGCAGTACTTC.

This clonotype was counted a few times. The chain combines TRBV7-9 with TRBJ2-7; tentatively, D is TRBD1 (6 bases). V was shortened by 5 bases and J by 3 bases, with 11 bases between the two germline ends. The CDR3 is made up of 13 amino acids. CDR1 SEHNR and CDR2 FQNEAQ come from the germline V gene (reference sequence). Here the CDR3 DNA reads TGTGCCAGCAGCGACGGACAGTACTACGAGCAGTACTTC. Translating it yields CASSDGQYYEQYF.

The chain recombines TRBV7-9 with TRBJ2-5; D tentatively fits TRBD1 or TRBD2 (5 bases each). Trimming cost V 5 bases and J 2 bases, with 12 bases left between them. The CDR3 sequence is 14 residues long. Germline V gene lookup returns CDR1 SEHNR and CDR2 FQNEAQ (reference sequence). The CDR3 region has the DNA TGTGCCAGCAGCGTGCCGGGGCCACAAGAGACCCAGTACTTC. As protein: CASSVPGPQETQYF.

This clonotype came up many times. This sequence joins TRBV7-6 and TRBJ2-1; possible D gene TRBD2, 6 bases. V lost 6 bases, J lost 2 bases, and 14 bases lay in between. This CDR3 comprises 15 residues. Germline loops: CDR1 SGHVS, CDR2 FNYEAQ. The CDR3 sequence: CASRPLGGAYNEQFF. CDR3 bases: TGTGCCAGCAGACCACTGGGAGGTGCCTACAATGAGCAGTTCTTC.

The J gene is TRBJ1-1, the V gene TRBV20-1, with unresolved D. CDR3 length: 11 amino acids. Germline CDR1 reads DFQATT; CDR2 reads SNEGSKA (reference sequence). The ends were cut back, 0 bases at V and 5 bases at J, with 4 bases in the middle. CDR3 residues: CSARDWTEAFF. CDR3 bases: TGCAGTGCTAGAGATTGGACTGAAGCTTTCTTT.

Ten or more counts support this clonotype. This chain uses TRBV7-2 with TRBJ1-1; tentatively, D is TRBD1 (6 bases). The CDR3 sequence is 15 residues long. Deletions cut 5 bases from V and 5 bases from J, with 18 bases between. Per the germline V gene, CDR1 is SGHTA and CDR2 is FQGNSA. The CDR3 reads CASSMGWGAETEAFF. The DNA for the CDR3 is TGTGCCAGCAGCATGGGGTGGGGGGCGGAGACTGAAGCTTTCTTT. Full variable domain (rest looked up from reference TRBV7-2 and TRBJ1-1): GAGVSQSPSNKVTEKGKDVELRCDPISGHTALYWYRQSLGQGLEFLIYFQGNSAPDKSGLPSDRFSAERTGGSVSTLTIQRTQQEDSAVYLCASSMGWGAETEAFFGQGTRLTVV.

This clonotype was counted only a few times. This rearrangement joins TRBV9 to TRBJ2-7; D gene uncertain. Germline values: CDR1 SGDLS, CDR2 YYNGEE. V lost 0 bases and J lost 3, with 10 bases in between. The CDR3 length is 14 residues. The CDR3, as DNA: TGTGCCAGCAGCGTAGGTGTAGGGCTCTACGAGCAGTACTTC. Translated: CASSVGVGLYEQYF.

The sample holds a few counts of this clonotype. The chain carries TRBV5-6 and TRBJ1-1; D possibly corresponds to TRBD1 (5 bases). Trimming removed 0 bases from V and 1 base from J, with 10 bases in between. Germline V gene lookup returns CDR1 SGHDT and CDR2 YYEEEE. The CDR3 totals 15 residues. CDR3 loop: CASSLALGGNTEAFF. CDR3 nucleotide sequence: TGTGCCAGCAGCTTGGCCTTGGGGGGGAACACTGAAGCTTTCTTT.

CDR3 DNA: TGTGCCAGTAGTGCCGGGACAGGGGCTGAAGCTTTCTTT. Its translation is CASSAGTGAEAFF. The V call is TRBV19, the J call TRBJ1-1; 10 bases match TRBD1. With 5 bases clipped from V and 6 bases from J, the junction kept 3 bases outside the gene matches. The CDR3 runs 13 residues. The V gene's germline CDR1 is LNHDA and CDR2 SQIVND (reference sequence).

This clonotype came up a few times. The rearrangement uses TRBV28 and TRBJ2-7; D is perhaps TRBD1 (5 bases). The V end lost 5 bases, the J end lost 2 bases, and 7 bases lay between the germline ends. Germline values: CDR1 MDHEN, CDR2 SYDVKM. This CDR3 is 12 amino acids long. CDR3 in amino acids: CASSETAYEQYF. The CDR3 DNA reads as TGTGCCAGCAGTGAGACAGCCTACGAGCAGTACTTC.

This clonotype has only a few counts. The rearrangement joins TRBV6-1 to TRBJ2-3, with D possibly TRBD2 on 5 matching bases. The CDR3 sequence is 14 residues long. Per germline, CDR1 MNHNS and CDR2 SASEGT. Deletions cut 4 bases from V and 3 bases from J, with 11 bases between. CDR3 protein: CASSVPRGTDTQYF. In DNA form, the CDR3 reads TGTGCCAGCAGTGTCCCCCGGGGTACAGATACGCAGTATTTT.

This clonotype was detected only a few times. V usage is TRBV28 and J usage is TRBJ2-5, with D perhaps matching TRBD2 (6 bases). Germline V lookup: CDR1 MDHEN, CDR2 SYDVKM. The CDR3 runs 15 residues. Deletions cut 3 bases from V and 5 bases from J, with 16 bases between. Written as DNA, the CDR3 is TGTGCCAGCAGTTTGTTGATTGGCCGGGGGGAGACCCAGTACTTC. Protein sequence: CASSLLIGRGETQYF.

Ten or more counts support this clonotype. The rearrangement uses TRBV7-9 and TRBJ1-2, with TRBD1 as a possible D gene (5 bases). V lost 11 bases to trimming and J lost 8 bases, with 15 bases between them. CDR1 SEHNR and CDR2 FQNEAQ come from the germline V gene (reference sequence). The CDR3 is 11 amino acids. The CDR3 reads CASSGGSGYTF. The CDR3 nucleotides are TGTGCCTCTTCGGGGGGAAGCGGCTACACCTTC.

This clonotype has a handful of counts. V is TRBV28 and J is TRBJ2-1; no reliable D call. V was shortened by 7 bases and J by 8 bases, with 18 bases between the two germline ends. Germline V gives CDR1 MDHEN, CDR2 SYDVKM. The CDR3 is 14 residues long. The CDR3 loop is CASTSPGWSDEQFF. The CDR3 DNA reads TGTGCCAGCACCTCTCCGGGCTGGAGCGATGAGCAGTTCTTC.

The chain employs TRBV6-2 or TRBV6-3 and TRBJ2-5; D possibly matches TRBD1 or TRBD2 (5 bases each). Germline CDR1 reads MNHEY; CDR2 reads SVGEGT. This CDR3 spans 14 amino acids. V was cut by 11 bases and J by 5 bases, with 21 bases left in between. Here the CDR3 DNA reads TGTGCCGGTTCGGGTCAAGGGGAGAAGGAGACCCAGTACTTC. Protein product: CAGSGQGEKETQYF.

This clonotype has ten or more counts. The chain recombines TRBV4-1 with TRBJ2-1; no firm D call. The CDR3 spans 11 residues. Germline CDR1 reads MGHRA; CDR2 reads YSYEKL. Trimming removed 5 bases from V and 8 bases from J, with 7 bases in between. The DNA of the CDR3 is TGCGCCAGCAGCACCGAAGATGAGCAGTTCTTC. This gives the protein CASSTEDEQFF.

This clonotype appeared many times. This chain uses TRBV7-8 with TRBJ2-3; unclear D gene. The germline V and J ends were trimmed by 7 bases and 2 bases, with 7 bases remaining between them. Germline V lookup: CDR1 SGHVS, CDR2 FQNEAQ. This CDR3 contains 12 residues. In DNA, the CDR3 is TGTGCCAGCACCTCCTCCACAGATACGCAGTATTTT. Protein product: CASTSSTDTQYF.

The chain links TRBV7-8 to TRBJ1-5; 9 bases line up with TRBD1. CDR3 length: 16 amino acids. The J segment lost 0 bases and the V segment lost 1 base, leaving 1 base of the junction unmatched. Per germline, CDR1 SGHVS and CDR2 FQNEAQ. The CDR3 loop is CASSLGTGASNQPQHF. The DNA for the CDR3 is TGTGCCAGCAGCTTAGGGACAGGGGCTAGCAATCAGCCCCAGCATTTT.